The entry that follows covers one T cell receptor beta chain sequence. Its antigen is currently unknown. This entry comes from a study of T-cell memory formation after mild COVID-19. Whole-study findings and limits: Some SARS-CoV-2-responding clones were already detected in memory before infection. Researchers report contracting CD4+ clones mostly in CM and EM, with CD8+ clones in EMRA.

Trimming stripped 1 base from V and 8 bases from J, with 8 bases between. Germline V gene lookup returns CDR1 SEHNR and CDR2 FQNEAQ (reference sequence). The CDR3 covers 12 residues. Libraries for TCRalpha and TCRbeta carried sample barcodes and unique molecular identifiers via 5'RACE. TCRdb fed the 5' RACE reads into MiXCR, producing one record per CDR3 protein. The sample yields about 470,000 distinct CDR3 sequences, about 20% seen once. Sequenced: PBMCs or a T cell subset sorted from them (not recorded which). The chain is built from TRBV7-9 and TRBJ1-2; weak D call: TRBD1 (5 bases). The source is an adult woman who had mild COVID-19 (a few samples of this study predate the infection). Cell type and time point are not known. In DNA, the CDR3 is TGTGCCAGCAGCTTAGAGGGGAAAGGCTACACCTTC. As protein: CASSLEGKGYTF. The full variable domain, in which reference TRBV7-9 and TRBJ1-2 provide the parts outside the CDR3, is DTGVSQNPRHKITKRGQNVTFRCDPISEHNRLYWYRQTLGQGPEFLTYFQNEAQLEKSRLLSDRFSAERPKGSFSTLEIQRTEQGDSAMYLCASSLEGKGYTFGSGTRLTVV.